This record concerns one T cell receptor (beta chain) sequence. Repertoires were generated with immunoSEQ multiplex PCR, while TCRdb's copy carries only in-frame clones and drops some. The sample carries more than 35,000 clones, about 90% recorded once. The sample comes from a study of T cell changes during pregnancy in multiple sclerosis. The germline CDR1 and CDR2 sequences are SGHRS and YFSETQ. The CDR3 runs 13 residues. V lost 3 bases and J lost 1, with 6 bases in between. This TCR was sampled from a female donor with multiple sclerosis, enrolled in a pregnancy study. The V call is TRBV5-1, the J call TRBJ2-3; no clear D gene. The sample in question was CD8+ T cells from peripheral blood mononuclear cells, obtained after pregnancy. CDR3 in amino acids: CASSSTRTDTQYF. The CDR3 DNA reads TGCGCCAGCAGCTCGACACGCACAGATACGCAGTATTTT.